Shown below are 22 T cell receptor beta chains from a single sample sequenced in a study of blood T cell repertoires in COVID-19. TCRdb keeps only in-frame clones here, not all; method: immunoSEQ multiplex PCR. The sample holds some 80,000 clones, about 88% seen once. The sequenced sample consisted of peripheral blood. All receptors come from a human donor in a cohort sampled during active COVID-19.

The V gene is TRBV3-1 (or the pseudogene TRBV3-2), the J gene TRBJ2-4, with a weak D call TRBD2 (5 bases). The V gene lost 1 base and the J gene lost 4 bases, with 5 bases spanning the gap. Germline V gene data show CDR1 as LGHDT and CDR2 as YNNKEL (reference sequence). CDR3 length equals 13 residues. In DNA form, the CDR3 reads TGTGCCAGCAGCCAAGGAGGGAAAAACATTCAGTACTTC. Its translation: CASSQGGKNIQYF.

The rearrangement links TRBV18 to TRBJ1-2; weak D call: TRBD1 (5 bases). Germline CDR1 is KGHSH and CDR2 is LQKENI. The length of the CDR3 is 14 residues. Between the trimmed V and J ends, which lost 2 bases and 2 bases, there was a span of 9 bases. CDR3 nucleotide sequence: TGTGCCAGCTCACCAGGCAGGACAAACTATGGCTACACCTTC. Protein: CASSPGRTNYGYTF.

Turning to this clone: Other DNA sequences of this sample code for an identical CDR3. V is TRBV5-6 and J is TRBJ1-1, with a weak D call TRBD1 (5 bases). The CDR3 is 15 residues long. V lost 0 bases and J 3 bases, leaving 12 bases between the germline ends. Looked up from germline, CDR1 is SGHDT and CDR2 is YYEEEE. CDR3 residues: CASSLAPGMDTEAFF. The CDR3, as DNA: TGTGCCAGCAGCTTGGCCCCAGGGATGGACACTGAAGCTTTCTTT.

This chain links TRBV2 with TRBJ2-3, with 7 bases lining up with TRBD1. The CDR3 contains 15 residues. Losses at the gene ends were 1 base for V and 1 base for J; bases not matched to a gene: 2. Germline CDR1 SNHLY, CDR2 FYNNEI. Written as DNA, the CDR3 is TGTGCCAGCAGTGAAGGAGGGGGCGGCACAGATACGCAGTATTTT. It codes for CASSEGGGGTDTQYF.

The chain has TRBV5-4 and TRBJ2-7; D may be TRBD2 (7 bases). There are 14 residues in the CDR3. Germline values: CDR1 SGHNT, CDR2 YYREEE (reference sequence). V was trimmed by 0 bases and J by 6 bases, leaving 13 bases between them. CDR3 sequence: CASSLAEGGGEQYF. The CDR3 DNA reads TGTGCCAGCAGCTTGGCGGAGGGAGGGGGCGAGCAGTACTTC.

DNA of the CDR3: TGCGCCAGCAGCCAGGGTACCTCCGGGACAGGGGCCTACGAGCAGTACTTC. Protein sequence: CASSQGTSGTGAYEQYF. The V gene is TRBV4-1, the J gene TRBJ2-7, with 10 bases aligning to TRBD1. The CDR3 is 17 amino acids. After removal of 3 bases from V and 2 bases from J, the junction contained 10 bases not matched to a gene. Germline values: CDR1 MGHRA, CDR2 YSYEKL.

The chain links TRBV19 to TRBJ2-5, with 8 bases fitting TRBD1. The CDR3 extends over 17 amino acids. The V gene's germline CDR1 is LNHDA and CDR2 SQIVND (reference sequence). Trimming took 3 bases from V and 4 from J; bases not matched to a gene: 13. The CDR3, as DNA: TGTGCCAGTAGTATTAGAGGACAGGGTTTGGTGGGAGAGACCCAGTACTTC. It translates to CASSIRGQGLVGETQYF.

For the CDR3, the DNA is TGCGCCAGCAGCCAAGAGGGACAGGGCAAAGCTTTCTTT. The encoded protein is CASSQEGQGKAFF. The chain links TRBV4-3 to TRBJ1-1; 9 positions agree with TRBD1. This CDR3 region has 13 residues. V lost 0 bases, J lost 9 bases, and 2 bases stayed unmatched. Germline V gives CDR1 LGHNA, CDR2 YSLEER.

The chain couples TRBV18 to TRBJ1-5; no reliable D call. V was pared by 6 bases and J by 9 bases, with 18 bases between. Germline loops: CDR1 KGHSH, CDR2 LQKENI. The CDR3 covers 14 residues. CDR3 region: CASSPAARNGPQHF. The CDR3 coding sequence is TGTGCCAGCTCGCCCGCGGCCCGGAATGGGCCCCAGCATTTT.

This chain connects TRBV4-2 to TRBJ2-2, with 9 bases identical to TRBD1. CDR3 length: 17 residues. V was pared by 7 bases and J by 6 bases, with 15 bases of the junction left unmatched. Germline CDR1 reads LGHNA; CDR2 reads YNFKEQ. CDR3 DNA: TGTGCCAGCAACCAGAATTTACAGGGGGCGTTGTCCGGGGAGCTGTTTTTT. Residues: CASNQNLQGALSGELFF.

V usage is TRBV2 and J usage is TRBJ1-5; D unresolved. Per the germline V gene, CDR1 is SNHLY and CDR2 is FYNNEI. The CDR3 is 15 residues long. The V and J ends lost 5 bases and 2 bases respectively, with 13 bases between them. CDR3 amino acids: CASSRTPGGNQPQHF. CDR3 sequence (DNA): TGTGCCAGCAGTAGGACTCCGGGAGGCAATCAGCCCCAGCATTTT.

The V gene is TRBV29-1, the J gene TRBJ2-4, with 7 bases aligning to TRBD1. The ends lost 4 bases at V and 5 bases at J; junction bases unmatched: 2. In germline, CDR1 is SQVTM, CDR2 ANQGSEA. There are 12 residues in the CDR3. The CDR3 nucleotides are TGCAGCGTTGCCGGGACAGAAAACATTCAGTACTTC. Protein: CSVAGTENIQYF. Full variable domain (remainder filled in from reference TRBV29-1 and TRBJ2-4): SAVISQKPSRDICQRGTSLTIQCQVDSQVTMMFWYRQQPGQSLTLIATANQGSEATYESGFVIDKFPISRPNLTFSTLTVSNMSPEDSSIYLCSVAGTENIQYFGAGTRLSVL.

The J gene is TRBJ1-2, the V gene TRBV28, with TRBD1 identical over 9 bases. Germline V gene lookup returns CDR1 MDHEN and CDR2 SYDVKM. The V gene end was trimmed by 7 bases and the J gene end by 4 bases; junction bases not matched to a gene: 1. This CDR3 has 12 residues. The CDR3 region is CASTDRGYGYTF. CDR3 nucleotide sequence: TGTGCCAGCACGGACAGGGGCTATGGCTACACCTTC.

The gene calls are TRBV6-2 or TRBV6-3 and TRBJ2-4; 8 nucleotides agree with TRBD1. The CDR3 runs 16 residues. The V and J ends lost 4 bases and 1 base, in that order; junction bases with no gene match: 6. CDR1 is MNHEY, CDR2 SVGEGT, per germline. The DNA for the CDR3 is TGTGCCAGCAGTTCAGCCCGGGACAGGGCCAAAAACATTCAGTACTTC. It translates to CASSSARDRAKNIQYF.

The chain carries TRBV7-3 and TRBJ1-1; D uncertain. This CDR3 has 14 amino acids. The germline V and J ends were trimmed by 2 bases and 1 base, with 8 bases remaining between them. Germline CDR1 is SGHTA and CDR2 is FQGTGA. CDR3 sequence: CASSLFGENTEAFF. CDR3 in DNA: TGTGCCAGCAGCTTATTCGGAGAGAACACTGAAGCTTTCTTT.

The J gene is TRBJ2-1, the V gene TRBV3-1 (or the pseudogene TRBV3-2); possibly TRBD2 for D (5 bases). This CDR3 region has 13 residues. Germline V gene data show CDR1 as LGHDT and CDR2 as YNNKEL (reference sequence). Trimming cost V 0 bases and J 7 bases, with 7 bases left between them. DNA for the CDR3: TGTGCCAGCAGCCAAGATAGGAGGAATGAGCAGTTCTTC. Translated: CASSQDRRNEQFF.

The V gene is TRBV7-2, the J gene TRBJ2-7; D uncertain. CDR1 is SGHTA, CDR2 FQGNSA, per germline. V lost 5 bases, J lost 1 base, and 9 bases lay in between. The CDR3 is 13 amino acids. The CDR3 protein is CASSHYGSYEQYF. For the CDR3, the DNA is TGTGCCAGCAGCCACTACGGGTCCTACGAGCAGTACTTC.

This clone was observed a single time. The chain carries TRBV11-2 and TRBJ2-1; D is undetermined. The germline V gene has CDR1 SGHAT and CDR2 FQNNGV. This CDR3 is 14 amino acids long. V was trimmed by 4 bases and J by 2 bases, leaving 9 bases between them. In nucleotides, the CDR3 is TGTGCCAGCAGCTCCGCTGGGCCCTACAATGAGCAGTTCTTC. This encodes CASSSAGPYNEQFF.

V is TRBV5-1 and J is TRBJ2-3; D possibly corresponds to TRBD1 (6 bases). Looked up from germline, CDR1 is SGHRS and CDR2 is YFSETQ. This CDR3 region has 15 residues. V lost 4 bases and J lost 4, with 16 bases in between. The CDR3 DNA reads TGCGCCAGCAGCCCCCGAGCGCAGGGGCCAGATACGCAGTATTTT. As protein: CASSPRAQGPDTQYF.

The rearrangement links TRBV7-9 to TRBJ2-7; 13 bases line up with TRBD2. Germline CDR1 SEHNR, CDR2 FQNEAQ (reference sequence). The CDR3 is 17 amino acids. V dropped 4 bases and J dropped 6; count of bases not matched to a gene: 12. CDR3 region: CASSSAGTSGMRAEQYF. For the CDR3, the DNA is TGTGCCAGCAGCTCCGCCGGGACTAGCGGGATGAGGGCCGAGCAGTACTTC.

This chain joins TRBV5-1 and TRBJ1-4; tentative D call: TRBD1 (5 bases). There are 14 residues in the CDR3. Trimming took off 3 bases at V and 8 bases at J, with 14 bases between the two ends. In germline, CDR1 is SGHRS, CDR2 YFSETQ. CDR3 in amino acids: CASSYGHREEKLFF. The CDR3, as DNA: TGCGCCAGCAGCTATGGACATCGGGAGGAAAAACTGTTTTTT.

The chain joins TRBV3-1 (or the pseudogene TRBV3-2) to TRBJ1-5, with D hard to call. The CDR3 consists of 16 residues. The germline gives CDR1 LGHDT, CDR2 YNNKEL (reference sequence). V lost 1 base to trimming and J lost 0 bases, with 10 bases between them. CDR3 region: CASSQGGDYSNQPQHF. The CDR3 DNA follows: TGTGCCAGCAGCCAAGGGGGAGATTATAGCAATCAGCCCCAGCATTTT.